Detailed here is one TCR beta chain. This specimen belongs to a study of T cells in Graves' hyperthyroidism and ophthalmopathy. V was cut by 5 bases and J by 10 bases, with 12 bases left in between. Germline V gene lookup returns CDR1 DFQATT and CDR2 SNEGSKA (reference sequence). CDR3 length: 11 residues. Amplification yielded TCR beta CDR3 regions, with RNA transcripts as the source. HTBI primers were used for first-round RT-PCR of the TCR CDR3. TCRdb recomputed calls from the multiplex PCR reads with MiXCR, one row per CDR3 protein. The sample lists approximately 330,000 distinct CDR3 sequences, roughly 15% occurring once. For ophthalmopathy patients, the Clinical Activity Score was at least 3 and the NOSPECS grade at least 4; duration was under 3 months.

This TCR was recovered from a woman aged 35 to 49 with Graves' ophthalmopathy. The source material was blood. The V and J genes are TRBV20-1 and TRBJ2-1; D not resolved. The CDR3 DNA is TGCAGTGCTGTCAGGAGCCGAGAGCAGTTCTTC. Its protein product is CSAVRSREQFF.